The present entry profiles one T cell receptor beta chain with its context. The antigen is unknown. Clones were read by immunoSEQ multiplex PCR, and TCRdb kept only the in-frame ones, dropping some. The sample lists fewer than 350,000 clones; roughly 88% were seen once. The source of the sample is a study of cytomegalovirus exposure and HLA in healthy donors. Study-wide results and caveats: TCR beta chains numbering roughly 150 were designated cytomegalovirus-associated.

Losses at the gene ends were 3 bases for V and 5 bases for J; bases not matched to a gene: 8. CDR1 is MGHRA and CDR2 is YSYEKL in the germline V gene. The CDR3 has 16 residues. The sequencing input was PBMCs. The rearrangement joins TRBV4-1 to TRBJ2-3; 10 nucleotides align to TRBD2. The TCR sequence derives from a woman in her late teens or twenties in good health and CMV-seronegative. CDR3 sequence (DNA): TGCGCCAGCAGCCATAAAGCGGGAGGGCCGGGAGATACGCAGTATTTT. As protein: CASSHKAGGPGDTQYF.